The 24 T cell receptor beta chains presented below share a single source sample, sequenced in a study of OX40 agonist ivuxolimab in advanced cancers. This table comes from immunoSEQ multiplex PCR, and its TCRdb copy is limited to in-frame clones, with some not included. The sample shows 50,000 or so clones, 79% of them seen only once. The source was CD4+ or CD8+ T cells sorted from blood, collected in a trial of the OX40 agonist ivuxolimab. These receptors were taken from an adult with an advanced solid tumor such as melanoma, head and neck, liver or kidney cancer.

This sequence joins TRBV4-3 and TRBJ2-3; 12 positions agree with TRBD2. J was trimmed by 8 bases and V by 0 bases; bases with no gene match: 9. The CDR3 is made up of 17 amino acids. CDR1 and CDR2 (germline): LGHNA, YSLEER. DNA for the CDR3: TGCGCCAGCAGCCAAGATGGGACTAGCGGGCGCCTGGGTACGCAGTATTTT. This translates into CASSQDGTSGRLGTQYF.

J is TRBJ2-7 and V is TRBV6-6; D unclear. Germline lookup yields CDR1 MNHNY and CDR2 SVGAGI (reference sequence). CDR3 length equals 14 residues. The V end lost 0 bases, the J end lost 2 bases, and 8 bases lay between the germline ends. In DNA form, the CDR3 reads TGTGCCAGCAGTTACTCGACGGCTCCCTACGAGCAGTACTTC. Its translation is CASSYSTAPYEQYF.

The rearrangement joins TRBV6-6 to TRBJ2-2; D call uncertain. Trimming left V 1 base short and J 6 bases short, with 6 bases between. The CDR3 is made up of 13 amino acids. Germline V lookup: CDR1 MNHNY, CDR2 SVGAGI (reference sequence). CDR3 in amino acids: CASSYLAAGELFF. The CDR3 DNA reads as TGTGCCAGCAGTTACTTGGCAGCCGGGGAGCTGTTTTTT.

The chain links TRBV7-2 to TRBJ2-5, with 10 bases that match TRBD1. Germline lookup yields CDR1 SGHTA and CDR2 FQGNSA. After removal of 4 bases from V and 3 bases from J, the junction contained 5 bases not matched to a gene. CDR3 size: 15 residues. CDR3 nucleotide sequence: TGTGCCAGCAGCTATCGGACAGGGGGAAAAGAGACCCAGTACTTC. Amino acid sequence: CASSYRTGGKETQYF.

The gene calls are TRBV5-1 and TRBJ1-3; no clear D gene. The germline V gene has CDR1 SGHRS and CDR2 YFSETQ. The V end was cut by 7 bases, the J end by 5 bases, with 13 bases between. The CDR3 contains 13 residues. CDR3 DNA sequence: TGCGCCAGCCCTTTAACCTTAAGAAACACCATATATTTT. Residues: CASPLTLRNTIYF.

J is TRBJ2-2 and V is TRBV5-1; D is ambiguous. Trimming shortened V by 5 bases and J by 5 bases, and 19 bases separated the two germline ends. The V gene's germline CDR1 is SGHRS and CDR2 YFSETQ. CDR3 length: 16 amino acids. CDR3 DNA sequence: TGCGCCAGCAGTCTCGGGTCCGGGCGCCGGACCGGGGAGCTGTTTTTT. This encodes CASSLGSGRRTGELFF.

There are a few counts of this clone. The V gene is TRBV5-1, the J gene TRBJ2-2, with 7 positions matching TRBD1. Trimming at V came to 5 bases and at J to 7 bases, leaving 8 bases not matched to a gene. CDR3 size: 14 residues. The V gene's germline CDR1 is SGHRS and CDR2 YFSETQ. In DNA, the CDR3 is TGCGCCAGCAGACGGGACAGTTTGTACGGGGAGCTGTTTTTT. Translation gives CASRRDSLYGELFF.

The J gene is TRBJ2-1, the V gene TRBV27, with 7 bases identical to TRBD1. Germline V CDR1 and CDR2: MNHEY, SMNVEV (reference sequence). The CDR3 consists of 15 residues. The junction had 1 base not matched to a gene; V was cut back by 2 bases and J by 0 bases. CDR3 coding DNA: TGTGCCAGCAGTTTAGACAGGGACTCCTACAATGAGCAGTTCTTC. Encoded protein: CASSLDRDSYNEQFF.

CDR3 amino acids: CASSLVAGGQETQYF. In DNA form, the CDR3 reads TGTGCCAGCAGCTTAGTAGCGGGGGGCCAAGAGACCCAGTACTTC. The chain joins TRBV13 to TRBJ2-5; 10 nucleotides line up with TRBD2. V shed 1 base, J shed 1 base, and the junction held 0 bases outside the gene matches. This CDR3 has 15 amino acids. From germline, CDR1 is PRHDT and CDR2 FYEKMQ (reference sequence).

The chain uses TRBV18 and TRBJ1-1, with TRBD1 matching over 10 bases. J lost 5 bases, V lost 0 bases, and 0 bases had no gene match. CDR1 KGHSH and CDR2 LQKENI come from the germline V gene. This CDR3 has 14 amino acids. The CDR3 bases are TGTGCCAGCTCACCACCGGGACAGGGGACTGAAGCTTTCTTT. Encoded protein: CASSPPGQGTEAFF.

The V call is TRBV2, the J call TRBJ2-4; D might be TRBD2 (5 bases). Germline loops: CDR1 SNHLY, CDR2 FYNNEI. Trimming took off 0 bases at V and 8 bases at J, with 14 bases between the two ends. CDR3 length equals 15 residues. CDR3 bases: TGTGCCAGCAGTGAAGCGGAGCGGCCCTGGGACATTCAGTACTTC. It encodes CASSEAERPWDIQYF.

This clone turned up a few times. This sequence joins TRBV4-1 and TRBJ2-7; D not certain. Per germline, CDR1 MGHRA and CDR2 YSYEKL. This CDR3 contains 14 residues. Trimming removed 0 bases at V and 5 bases at J, with 11 bases between. CDR3 in amino acids: CASSQDPRLHEQYF. The CDR3, as DNA: TGCGCCAGCAGCCAAGATCCCAGGCTCCACGAGCAGTACTTC.

V and J are TRBV28 and TRBJ1-4; D might be TRBD1 (5 bases). V lost 4 bases and J lost 0, with 15 bases in between. This CDR3 region has 17 residues. The V gene's germline CDR1 is MDHEN and CDR2 SYDVKM. In DNA, the CDR3 is TGTGCCAGCAGTTGGGAGGGGAGAGGAGCAACTAATGAAAAACTGTTTTTT. It codes for CASSWEGRGATNEKLFF. Full variable domain (outside the CDR3, taken from reference TRBV28 and TRBJ1-4): DVKVTQSSRYLVKRTGEKVFLECVQDMDHENMFWYRQDPGLGLRLIYFSYDVKMKEKGDIPEGYSVSREKKERFSLILESASTNQTSMYLCASSWEGRGATNEKLFFGSGTQLSVL.

V gene TRBV30 combines with J gene TRBJ2-2; D may be TRBD2 (7 bases). Germline CDR1 GTSNPN, CDR2 SVGIG (reference sequence). V was cut by 4 bases and J by 0 bases, with 12 bases left in between. This CDR3 has 15 amino acids. CDR3 protein: CAWNGGGANTGELFF. CDR3 coding DNA: TGTGCCTGGAACGGAGGGGGGGCGAACACCGGGGAGCTGTTTTTT. Based on the CDR3 plus reference TRBV30 and TRBJ2-2, the full variable domain is SQTIHQWPATLVQPVGSPLSLECTVEGTSNPNLYWYRQAAGRGLQLLFYSVGIGQISSEVPQNLSASRPQDRQFILSSKKLLLSDSGFYLCAWNGGGANTGELFFGEGSRLTVL.

This clone was seen just once. The J gene is TRBJ2-3, the V gene TRBV5-1; D gene ambiguous. The CDR3 runs 13 residues. Germline assignment: CDR1 SGHRS and CDR2 YFSETQ. Trimming removed 3 bases from V and 2 bases from J, with 7 bases in between. Here the CDR3 reads CASSSQPTDTQYF. The CDR3 DNA reads TGCGCCAGCAGCTCCCAACCCACAGATACGCAGTATTTT.

This clone appeared a single time. DNA for the CDR3: TGTGCCAGCTCACCAGCGGACGGAAGAGGAGGCTACACCTTC. It encodes CASSPADGRGGYTF. This sequence joins TRBV18 and TRBJ1-2; D is unclear. Trimming took off 2 bases at V and 8 bases at J, with 15 bases between the two ends. The CDR3 consists of 14 residues. Germline V gene sequence: CDR1 KGHSH, CDR2 LQKENI.

This chain connects TRBV7-2 to TRBJ2-1; unclear D gene. The CDR3 is 16 residues long. Germline CDR1 SGHTA, CDR2 FQGNSA. Trimming shortened V by 1 base and J by 1 base, and 11 bases separated the two germline ends. CDR3 amino acids: CASSLGRPSSYNEQFF. CDR3 bases: TGTGCCAGCAGCTTAGGTAGGCCTAGTTCCTACAATGAGCAGTTCTTC.

The V call is TRBV7-2, the J call TRBJ2-7, with 9 bases aligning to TRBD1. Germline lookup yields CDR1 SGHTA and CDR2 FQGNSA. The length of the CDR3 is 15 residues. V was pared by 3 bases and J by 3 bases, with 6 bases of the junction left unmatched. The CDR3 bases are TGTGCCAGCAGCTTGGGACAGGGACTATTCTACGAGCAGTACTTC. Its protein is CASSLGQGLFYEQYF.

The genes are TRBV6-4 and TRBJ2-2; 7 bases match TRBD2. The CDR3 is made up of 16 amino acids. Per germline, CDR1 MRHNA and CDR2 SNTAGT. Trimming took 7 bases from V and 0 from J; bases not matched to a gene: 8. The CDR3 here is CASKREGGPNTGELFF. The CDR3 DNA follows: TGTGCCAGCAAGAGGGAGGGAGGGCCGAACACCGGGGAGCTGTTTTTT.

Concerning this clone itself: Additional DNA sequences in this sample encode the identical CDR3. The chain is built from TRBV27 and TRBJ2-2, with 7 bases aligning to TRBD1. CDR3 length: 15 amino acids. After removal of 8 bases from V and 1 base from J, the junction contained 7 bases not matched to a gene. In germline, CDR1 is MNHEY, CDR2 SMNVEV (reference sequence). The CDR3 DNA is TGTGCCAGCGCTCACAGGGGTCTGAACACCGGGGAGCTGTTTTTT. It codes for CASAHRGLNTGELFF.

V and J are TRBV19 and TRBJ1-1, with 8 bases fitting TRBD1. Germline trimming cut 10 bases from V and 0 bases from J; bases unmatched to any gene: 7. There are 14 residues in the CDR3. CDR1 is LNHDA and CDR2 is SQIVND in the germline V gene (reference sequence). This CDR3 is CATRTGSLNTEAFF. CDR3 DNA: TGTGCCACCCGGACAGGGTCCCTGAACACTGAAGCTTTCTTT.

The chain couples TRBV9 to TRBJ2-3, with D possibly TRBD1 on 7 matching bases. V was pared by 5 bases and J by 7 bases, with 14 bases between. The germline gives CDR1 SGDLS, CDR2 YYNGEE. The CDR3 sequence is 13 residues long. Here the CDR3 reads CASSRRGLNTQYF. The CDR3 coding sequence is TGTGCCAGCAGTCGGAGGGGGCTTAATACGCAGTATTTT.

The chain links TRBV4-1 to TRBJ2-7, with 8 bases identical to TRBD1. The CDR3 has 18 amino acids. Trimming cost V 1 base and J 4 bases; bases outside gene matches: 15. Germline V gives CDR1 MGHRA, CDR2 YSYEKL. CDR3 region: CASSQVVGQGSVSYEQYF. The CDR3 DNA sequence: TGCGCCAGCAGCCAAGTAGTAGGACAGGGTAGTGTAAGTTACGAGCAGTACTTC.

The table lists this clone with a few counts. The chain links TRBV28 to TRBJ1-2; no firm D call. The germline V and J ends were trimmed by 2 bases and 6 bases, with 4 bases remaining between them. This CDR3 has 11 residues. Germline CDR1 and CDR2: MDHEN and SYDVKM. The CDR3 DNA follows: TGTGCCAGCAGTTTACAGGATGGCTACACCTTC. Protein: CASSLQDGYTF.